Listed here are 9 T cell receptor beta chains from one sample, sequenced in a study of blood T cells in healthy people across ages. Primed by a sample-barcoded 5' primer and a J-beta primer mix, a second PCR proceeded for about 7 to 11 cycles. TCRdb analysed the 5' RACE reads with MiXCR anew, one entry per CDR3 protein. The table includes about 670,000 distinct CDR3 sequences, roughly two fifths detected once. The sequenced sample consisted of blood. Receptor source: a man of 80 years or more in good health.

This chain joins TRBV4-1 and TRBJ2-3, with D possibly being TRBD1 (6 bases). The CDR3 is 16 residues long. V was clipped by 1 base and J by 5 bases, with 16 bases between them. CDR1 MGHRA and CDR2 YSYEKL come from the germline V gene. The CDR3 DNA reads TGCGCCAGCAGCCAAGGGCAGGGGCCATTCCGAGATACGCAGTATTTT. Translation gives CASSQGQGPFRDTQYF.

The genes are TRBV6-2 or TRBV6-3 and TRBJ2-1, with 8 bases identical to TRBD2. The V gene's germline CDR1 is MNHEY and CDR2 SVGEGT. J was trimmed by 8 bases and V by 7 bases; bases with no gene match: 7. This CDR3 is built from 13 residues. The CDR3 here is CASTPGGSYEQFF. CDR3 DNA sequence: TGTGCCAGCACCCCGGGGGGGTCATATGAGCAGTTCTTC.

This clonotype was found a few times. The rearrangement joins TRBV20-1 to TRBJ1-6, with D perhaps matching TRBD1 (5 bases). The ends were cut back, 0 bases at V and 7 bases at J, with 13 bases in the middle. CDR1 is DFQATT, CDR2 SNEGSKA, per germline (reference sequence). The CDR3 consists of 15 residues. The CDR3 loop reads CSAREGRGFNSPLHF. Here the CDR3 DNA reads TGCAGTGCTAGAGAGGGACGCGGGTTCAATTCACCCCTCCACTTT.

This chain uses TRBV3-1 with TRBJ2-5, with a weak D call TRBD2 (6 bases). With 6 bases removed from V and 1 base from J, the gap between germline ends came to 15 bases. This CDR3 is 15 amino acids long. CDR1 is LGHDT, CDR2 YNNKEL, per germline (reference sequence). The CDR3 DNA follows: TGTGCCAGCAGTTCTCGGGGGAACAGCCAAGAGACCCAGTACTTC. Translating gives CASSSRGNSQETQYF.

The chain uses TRBV12-3 or TRBV12-4 and TRBJ2-4; 10 bases are shared with TRBD2. The DNA end lines up better with TRBJ2-7; the J call may be wrong. CDR3 size: 15 residues. The CDR3 loop is CASNSMASGSYEQYF. CDR3 DNA: TGTGCCAGCAACTCCATGGCTAGCGGGAGCTACGAGCAGTACTTC.

The chain employs TRBV28 and TRBJ2-7; unclear D gene. Germline V gene sequence: CDR1 MDHEN, CDR2 SYDVKM. Between the trimmed V and J ends, which lost 2 bases and 0 bases, there was a span of 8 bases. The CDR3 covers 14 residues. CDR3 sequence reads: CASSLDASSYEQYF. The CDR3 nucleotides are TGTGCCAGCAGTTTAGATGCAAGCTCCTACGAGCAGTACTTC.

The CDR3 bases are TGTGCCAGTAGTATTGGGAGTGGTGACATTCAGTACTTC. This gives the protein CASSIGSGDIQYF. The chain has TRBV19 and TRBJ2-4, with D possibly being TRBD2 (5 bases). Germline V lookup: CDR1 LNHDA, CDR2 SQIVND (reference sequence). Trimming took off 3 bases at V and 8 bases at J, with 11 bases between the two ends. The CDR3 is 13 residues long.

This clonotype appeared a few times. This chain connects TRBV24-1 to TRBJ2-3; D is unresolved. The CDR3 contains 14 residues. V shed 1 base and J shed 4 bases, with 8 bases lying between them. Germline assignment: CDR1 KGHDR and CDR2 SFDVKD. In nucleotides, the CDR3 is TGTGCCACCAGTGATTTTCCCAACTCAGATACGCAGTATTTT. This encodes CATSDFPNSDTQYF.

This rearrangement joins TRBV5-5 to TRBJ2-1, with D possibly TRBD1 on 7 matching bases. This CDR3 contains 19 residues. From germline, CDR1 is SGHKS and CDR2 YYEKEE (reference sequence). The ends were cut back, 1 base at V and 0 bases at J, with 20 bases in the middle. The CDR3 is CASSLQRQGGLSSYNEQFF. The CDR3 DNA sequence: TGTGCCAGCAGCTTGCAGCGGCAGGGGGGCCTCAGCTCCTACAATGAGCAGTTCTTC.